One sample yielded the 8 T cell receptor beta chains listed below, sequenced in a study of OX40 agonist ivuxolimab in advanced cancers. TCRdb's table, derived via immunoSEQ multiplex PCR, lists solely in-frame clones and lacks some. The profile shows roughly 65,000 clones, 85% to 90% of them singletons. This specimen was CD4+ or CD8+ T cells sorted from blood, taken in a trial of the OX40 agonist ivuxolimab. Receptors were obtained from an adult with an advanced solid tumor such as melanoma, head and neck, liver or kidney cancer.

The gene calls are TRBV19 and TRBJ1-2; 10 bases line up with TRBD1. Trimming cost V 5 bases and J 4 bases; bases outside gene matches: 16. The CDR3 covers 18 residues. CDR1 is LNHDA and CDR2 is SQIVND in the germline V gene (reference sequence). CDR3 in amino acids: CASSPTSPRTGGGYGYTF. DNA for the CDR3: TGTGCCAGTAGTCCCACATCCCCGAGGACAGGGGGAGGCTATGGCTACACCTTC.

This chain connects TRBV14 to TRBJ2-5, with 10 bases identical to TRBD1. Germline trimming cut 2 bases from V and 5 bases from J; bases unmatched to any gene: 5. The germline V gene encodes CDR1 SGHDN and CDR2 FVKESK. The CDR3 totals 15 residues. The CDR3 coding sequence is TGTGCCAGCAGCCAACTGACAGGGGGCGGGGAGACCCAGTACTTC. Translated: CASSQLTGGGETQYF.

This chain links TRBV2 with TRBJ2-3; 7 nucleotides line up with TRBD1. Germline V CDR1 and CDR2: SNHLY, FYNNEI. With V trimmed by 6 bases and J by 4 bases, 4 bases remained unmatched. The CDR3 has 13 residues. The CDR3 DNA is TGTGCCAGCAGGGGGACAGTCGCAGATACGCAGTATTTT. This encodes CASRGTVADTQYF.

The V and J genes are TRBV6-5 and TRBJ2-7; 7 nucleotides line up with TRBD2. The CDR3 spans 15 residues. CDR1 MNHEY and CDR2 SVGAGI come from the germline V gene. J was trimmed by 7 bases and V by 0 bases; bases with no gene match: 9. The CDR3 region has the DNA TGTGCCAGCAGTTACTCGGCGGGAGCCAATTGGGAGCAGTACTTC. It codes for CASSYSAGANWEQYF.

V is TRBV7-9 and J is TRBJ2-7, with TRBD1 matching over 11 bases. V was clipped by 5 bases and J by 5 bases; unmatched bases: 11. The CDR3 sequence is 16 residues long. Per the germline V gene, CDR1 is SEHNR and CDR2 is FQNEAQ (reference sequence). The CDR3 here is CASSPRRGQGANEQYF. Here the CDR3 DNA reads TGTGCCAGCAGCCCCCGCCGAGGACAGGGGGCGAACGAGCAGTACTTC.

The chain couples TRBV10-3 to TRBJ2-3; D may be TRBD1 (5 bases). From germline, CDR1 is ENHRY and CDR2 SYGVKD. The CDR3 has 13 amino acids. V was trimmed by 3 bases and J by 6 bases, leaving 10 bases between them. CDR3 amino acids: CAISEQVLDTQYF. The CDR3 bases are TGTGCCATCAGTGAACAGGTTCTGGATACGCAGTATTTT.

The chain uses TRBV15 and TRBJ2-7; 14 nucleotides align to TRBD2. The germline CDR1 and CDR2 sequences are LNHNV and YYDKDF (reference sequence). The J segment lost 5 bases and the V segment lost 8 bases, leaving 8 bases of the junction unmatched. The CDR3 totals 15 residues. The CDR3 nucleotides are TGTGCCACCTCGGGACTAGCGGGAGCCACTGACGAGCAGTACTTC. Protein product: CATSGLAGATDEQYF.

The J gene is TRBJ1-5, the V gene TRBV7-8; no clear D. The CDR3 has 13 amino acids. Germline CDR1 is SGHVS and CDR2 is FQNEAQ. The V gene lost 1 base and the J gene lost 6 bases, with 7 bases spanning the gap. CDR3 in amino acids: CASSLGSIQPQHF. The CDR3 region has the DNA TGTGCCAGCAGCTTAGGCAGTATTCAGCCCCAGCATTTT.